These T cell receptor beta chains were read from a single sample in a study of beta chain features in type 1 diabetes. Here immunoSEQ multiplex PCR was the method, and the copy in TCRdb shows in-frame clones only, minus some. The data show 900,000 or so clones, with roughly a sixth seen just once and roughly 0.025% held by the top ten. Sequenced material: naive CD4+ T cells from blood. These receptors were taken from a woman aged 18 to 35 in good health. Each CDR3 is given with its conserved first and last residue. A D gene is named only where the DNA matches it firmly. Clone size appears in some rows only: once, few, many, or a class for an expanded clone.

size: NA
V: TRBV7-9
D: NA
J: TRBJ1-5
CDR3: CASSLSTGNQPQHF
DNA: TGTGCCAGCAGCTTATCCACAGGCAATCAGCCCCAGCATTTT

size: NA
V: TRBV28
D: NA
J: TRBJ1-5
CDR3: CASSPYRDQPQHF
DNA: TGTGCCAGCAGTCCCTACCGGGATCAGCCCCAGCATTTT

size: few
V: TRBV28
D: TRBD1
J: TRBJ2-5
CDR3: CASKAHEQGVTETQYF
DNA: TGTGCCAGCAAGGCCCACGAACAGGGGGTTACGGAGACCCAGTACTTC

size: NA
V: TRBV18
D: NA
J: TRBJ1-2
CDR3: CASSPQQENYGYTF
DNA: TGTGCCAGCTCACCTCAACAGGAAAACTATGGCTACACCTTC

size: few
V: TRBV28
D: NA
J: TRBJ2-5
CDR3: CASSPISGGQETQYF
DNA: TGTGCCAGCAGTCCAATTAGCGGAGGCCAAGAGACCCAGTACTTC

size: few
V: TRBV9
D: NA
J: TRBJ2-7
CDR3: CASSVEPDSYEQYF
DNA: TGTGCCAGCAGCGTAGAACCAGACTCCTACGAGCAGTACTTC

size: few
V: TRBV27
D: TRBD1
J: TRBJ1-2
CDR3: CATRGQGVRGYTF
DNA: TGTGCCACCCGGGGACAGGGGGTTCGTGGCTACACCTTC

size: NA
V: TRBV5-6
D: NA
J: TRBJ1-1
CDR3: CASSLDSMNTEAFF
DNA: TGTGCCAGCAGCTTGGACAGTATGAACACTGAAGCTTTCTTT

size: few
V: TRBV7-9
D: NA
J: TRBJ2-3
CDR3: CASSLWGAADTQYF
DNA: TGTGCCAGCAGCTTATGGGGGGCGGCAGATACGCAGTATTTT

size: few
V: TRBV5-4
D: NA
J: TRBJ2-1
CDR3: CASSLYPDYNEQFF
DNA: TGTGCCAGCAGCTTGTATCCCGACTACAATGAGCAGTTCTTC

size: NA
V: TRBV5-6
D: NA
J: TRBJ1-1
CDR3: CASSNTTSGRVTFF
DNA: TGTGCCAGCAGTAATACTACCTCTGGCAGGGTGACTTTCTTT

size: NA
V: TRBV7-2
D: NA
J: TRBJ2-3
CDR3: CASSLATGRSTRDTQYF
DNA: TGTGCCAGCAGCTTAGCAACGGGACGATCGACCCGAGATACGCAGTATTTT

size: few
V: TRBV29-1
D: TRBD1
J: TRBJ2-3
CDR3: CSVDRGRGFDTQYF
DNA: TGCAGCGTTGACCGGGGCAGGGGGTTCGATACGCAGTATTTT

size: NA
V: TRBV6-1
D: TRBD2
J: TRBJ2-7
CDR3: CASSEVLAEIEQYF
DNA: TGTGCCAGCAGTGAGGTACTAGCGGAGATCGAGCAGTACTTC

size: few
V: TRBV5-5
D: NA
J: TRBJ2-2
CDR3: CASSLLVTGELFF
DNA: TGTGCCAGCAGCTTACTAGTTACCGGGGAGCTGTTTTTT

size: NA
V: TRBV28
D: TRBD1
J: TRBJ1-4
CDR3: CASSSADRDGKLFF
DNA: TGTGCCAGCAGTTCAGCGGACAGGGACGGAAAACTGTTTTTT

size: NA
V: TRBV21-1
D: NA
J: TRBJ2-7
CDR3: CASSARDRGLSYEQYF
DNA: TGTGCCAGCAGCGCCCGGGACAGGGGTCTATCCTACGAGCAGTACTTC

size: NA
V: TRBV4-1
D: NA
J: TRBJ2-5
CDR3: CASSPGPPETQYF
DNA: TGCGCCAGCAGCCCTGGACCCCCGGAGACCCAGTACTTC

size: NA
V: TRBV6-6
D: TRBD1
J: TRBJ1-2
CDR3: CASSDRGGPYGYTF
DNA: TGTGCCAGCAGCGACAGAGGGGGCCCCTATGGCTACACCTTC

size: NA
V: TRBV7-3
D: NA
J: TRBJ2-3
CDR3: CASSPGTDTQYF
DNA: TGTGCCAGCAGCCCCGGCACAGATACGCAGTATTTT

size: NA
V: TRBV7-2
D: NA
J: TRBJ2-6
CDR3: CASSLVGLAGANVLTF
DNA: TGTGCCAGCAGCTTAGTCGGGCTGGCTGGGGCCAACGTCCTGACTTTC

size: few
V: TRBV9
D: NA
J: TRBJ2-3
CDR3: CASSQAQSTDTQYF
DNA: TGTGCCAGCAGCCAGGCACAGAGCACAGATACGCAGTATTTT